A single sample is the source of the 16 T cell receptor beta chains below, sequenced in a study of shared clonotypes between healthy human individuals. The naive CD8 fraction comprised CD45RO-negative cells positively selected for CCR7 and excluded terminally differentiated effector memory CD45RA+ cells. Here immunoSEQ multiplex PCR was the method, and the copy in TCRdb shows in-frame clones only, minus some. This table holds about 750,000 clones, almost 95% found once. The sample taken for sequencing was naive CD8+ T cells sorted from blood. Receptors were obtained from a man under 40 in good health.

The V and J genes are TRBV27 and TRBJ1-2; maybe TRBD1 (5 bases). Looked up from germline, CDR1 is MNHEY and CDR2 is SMNVEV (reference sequence). V lost 5 bases and J 5 bases, leaving 12 bases between the germline ends. This CDR3 region has 13 residues. The CDR3 reads CASSASTAYGYTF. DNA for the CDR3: TGTGCCAGCAGTGCATCGACAGCTTATGGCTACACCTTC.

The chain couples TRBV6-5 to TRBJ2-7, with 10 nucleotides matching TRBD2. The trim removed 6 bases at V and 5 bases at J, leaving 10 bases unmatched. CDR1 and CDR2 (germline): MNHEY, SVGAGI. The CDR3 loop spans 15 amino acids. DNA of the CDR3: TGTGCCAGCAGAGACGGTAGCGGGAGGTATCACGAGCAGTACTTC. This sequence encodes CASRDGSGRYHEQYF.

The chain recombines TRBV7-9 with TRBJ1-5; D not certain. Germline assignment: CDR1 SEHNR and CDR2 FQNEAQ (reference sequence). The CDR3 has 14 amino acids. Trimming removed 1 base from V and 3 bases from J, with 7 bases in between. The chain's CDR3 is CASSLGRHNQPQHF. The CDR3 DNA is TGTGCCAGCAGCTTAGGCCGACACAATCAGCCCCAGCATTTT.

This rearrangement joins TRBV7-8 to TRBJ2-7; TRBD1 is a possible D gene (6 bases). V lost 4 bases and J lost 2, with 15 bases in between. Germline values: CDR1 SGHVS, CDR2 FQNEAQ. The CDR3 totals 15 residues. This CDR3 is CASSSLRDNAYEQYF. CDR3 nucleotide sequence: TGTGCCAGCAGCTCCCTTAGGGACAACGCCTACGAGCAGTACTTC.

The chain uses TRBV7-9 and TRBJ2-1; 8 bases line up with TRBD2. V lost 1 base and J lost 15; bases outside the gene matches: 8. Looked up from germline, CDR1 is SEHNR and CDR2 is FQNEAQ (reference sequence). CDR3 length: 13 residues. CDR3 coding DNA: TGTGCCAGCAGCTTAGGGGGACTAGGCTGGCGGTTCTTC. Its translation: CASSLGGLGWRFF.

This sequence joins TRBV7-2 and TRBJ1-5; D is possibly TRBD1 (5 bases). Germline V CDR1 and CDR2: SGHTA, FQGNSA. Trimming removed 5 bases at V and 6 bases at J, with 17 bases between. This CDR3 region has 15 residues. The CDR3 protein is CASSPGLGTGQPQHF. For the CDR3, the DNA is TGTGCCAGCAGCCCGGGACTGGGCACGGGTCAGCCCCAGCATTTT.

The chain links TRBV6-5 to TRBJ1-5; possible D gene TRBD1, 6 bases. Germline CDR1 reads MNHEY; CDR2 reads SVGAGI. With 6 bases removed from V and 1 base from J, the gap between germline ends came to 10 bases. The CDR3 runs 14 residues. CDR3 residues: CASSHRASNQPQHF. The CDR3 DNA reads TGTGCCAGCAGCCACAGGGCCAGCAATCAGCCCCAGCATTTT.

This chain connects TRBV29-1 to TRBJ2-7; TRBD2 agrees at 11 bases. V shed 6 bases, J shed 4 bases, and the junction held 5 bases outside the gene matches. Germline-derived CDR1 and CDR2 are SQVTM and ANQGSEA. CDR3 size: 13 residues. CDR3 amino acids: CSVPGTSGYEQYF. CDR3 sequence (DNA): TGCAGCGTACCCGGGACTAGCGGTTACGAGCAGTACTTC.

V is TRBV13 and J is TRBJ2-1; D is tentatively TRBD1 or TRBD2 (5 bases each). Germline V CDR1 and CDR2: PRHDT, FYEKMQ (reference sequence). This CDR3 region has 14 residues. The V and J ends lost 5 bases and 10 bases respectively, with 18 bases between them. The CDR3 spells CASSREGRFNEQFF. The CDR3, as DNA: TGTGCCAGCAGCCGAGAGGGGCGATTCAACGAGCAGTTCTTC.

There are a few counts of this clone. The CDR3 reads CASSQIQGGNQPQHF. CDR3 in DNA: TGCGCCAGCAGCCAGATTCAGGGAGGCAATCAGCCCCAGCATTTT. V usage is TRBV4-1 and J usage is TRBJ1-5, with D perhaps matching TRBD1 (5 bases). Germline V gene sequence: CDR1 MGHRA, CDR2 YSYEKL. Trimming removed 3 bases at V and 2 bases at J, with 11 bases between. The CDR3 has 15 residues.

The rearrangement uses TRBV4-2 and TRBJ2-5, with D uncertain. V dropped 1 base and J dropped 1 base, with 19 bases sitting between them. The germline gives CDR1 LGHNA, CDR2 YNFKEQ. The CDR3 spans 18 residues. CDR3 sequence (DNA): TGTGCCAGCAGCCAAGGAACTAATAATAGGCCAACCCAAGAGACCCAGTACTTC. This encodes CASSQGTNNRPTQETQYF.

The V and J genes are TRBV2 and TRBJ2-1; 12 positions agree with TRBD2. Germline trimming cut 4 bases from V and 9 bases from J; bases unmatched to any gene: 7. The CDR3 runs 15 residues. From germline, CDR1 is SNHLY and CDR2 FYNNEI. The CDR3 protein is CASSGLAGGPGEQFF. In DNA form, the CDR3 reads TGTGCCAGCAGTGGGCTAGCGGGAGGGCCTGGTGAGCAGTTCTTC. Full variable domain (remainder filled in from reference TRBV2 and TRBJ2-1): EPEVTQTPSHQVTQMGQEVILRCVPISNHLYFYWYRQILGQKVEFLVSFYNNEISEKSEIFDDQFSVERPDGSNFTLKIRSTKLEDSAMYFCASSGLAGGPGEQFFGPGTRLTVL.

The J gene is TRBJ2-5, the V gene TRBV11-2; 14 bases agree with TRBD2. Germline V gene lookup returns CDR1 SGHAT and CDR2 FQNNGV. This CDR3 contains 18 residues. V lost 6 bases to trimming and J lost 2 bases; unmatched junction nucleotides: 11. Here the CDR3 reads CASRGPGLAGVGQETQYF. The CDR3 nucleotides are TGTGCCAGCAGGGGCCCGGGACTAGCGGGAGTTGGTCAAGAGACCCAGTACTTC. The full variable domain, with the rest looked up from reference TRBV11-2 and TRBJ2-5, is EAGVAQSPRYKIIEKRQSVAFWCNPISGHATLYWYQQILGQGPKLLIQFQNNGVVDDSQLPKDRFSAERLKGVDSTLKIQPAKLEDSAVYLCASRGPGLAGVGQETQYFGPGTRLLVL.

This clone has a single count. The rearrangement joins TRBV13 to TRBJ2-2; 8 positions agree with TRBD2. With V trimmed by 5 bases and J by 3 bases, 11 bases remained unmatched. The CDR3 covers 17 residues. Germline V CDR1 and CDR2: PRHDT, FYEKMQ (reference sequence). The CDR3 loop is CASSPSLSGSDTGELFF. CDR3 coding DNA: TGTGCCAGCAGCCCCAGTTTAAGCGGGAGTGACACCGGGGAGCTGTTTTTT.

This sequence joins TRBV28 and TRBJ2-7; D is unclear. The CDR3 runs to 12 residues. Trimming removed 8 bases from V and 6 bases from J, with 14 bases in between. The V gene's germline CDR1 is MDHEN and CDR2 SYDVKM. As DNA, the CDR3 is TGTGCCAGCTGCCCTGTTAGGTGCGAGCAGTACTTC. It is translated as CASCPVRCEQYF.

This chain uses TRBV29-1 with TRBJ2-7, with unresolved D. The V end was cut by 5 bases, the J end by 3 bases, with 23 bases between. Germline V gene sequence: CDR1 SQVTM, CDR2 ANQGSEA. The CDR3 totals 16 residues. In DNA, the CDR3 is TGCAGCGTTTGGGTGTCTAGTGTGCTCTCTGGCTACGAGCAGTACTTC. Residues: CSVWVSSVLSGYEQYF.